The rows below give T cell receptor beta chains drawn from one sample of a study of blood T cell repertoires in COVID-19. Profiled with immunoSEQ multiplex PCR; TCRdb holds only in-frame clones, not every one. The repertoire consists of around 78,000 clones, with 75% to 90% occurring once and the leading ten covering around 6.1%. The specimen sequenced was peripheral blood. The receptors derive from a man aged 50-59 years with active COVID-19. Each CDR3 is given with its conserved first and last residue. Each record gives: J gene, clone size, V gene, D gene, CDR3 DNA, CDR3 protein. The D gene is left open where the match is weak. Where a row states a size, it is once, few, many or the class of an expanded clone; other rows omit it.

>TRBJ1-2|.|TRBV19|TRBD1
TGTGCCAGCAATGATCAAGGGACAGGGGTTGGTAACTATGGCTACACCTTC
CASNDQGTGVGNYGYTF
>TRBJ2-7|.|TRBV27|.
TGTGCCAGCTCTCCCCTGGCGGGGCAGCTTCGGTCGGGGCAGTACTTC
CASSPLAGQLRSGQYF
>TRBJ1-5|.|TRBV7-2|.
TGTGCCAGCAGCTTAGTAGAGAATCAGCCCCAGCATTTT
CASSLVENQPQHF
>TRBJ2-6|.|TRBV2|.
TGTGCCAGCAGTCAGCAGGGCATGACTGGGGCCAACGTCCTGACTTTC
CASSQQGMTGANVLTF
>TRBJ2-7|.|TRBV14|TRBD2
TGTGCCAGCAGCCAAGATGGGAGGACTAGCGGGAGATTCTTCGAGCAGTACTTC
CASSQDGRTSGRFFEQYF
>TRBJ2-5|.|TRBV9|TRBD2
TGTGCCAGCAGCGTAGCCCCGGTGGGTAGCGGGACACAAGAGACCCAGTACTTC
CASSVAPVGSGTQETQYF
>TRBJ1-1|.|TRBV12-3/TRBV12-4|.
TGTGCCAGCAGTTTAAGGGGGTCTGAAGCTTTCTTT
CASSLRGSEAFF
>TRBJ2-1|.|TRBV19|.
TGTGCCAGTAGTATTGAAGGGGGCAATGAGCAGTTCTTC
CASSIEGGNEQFF
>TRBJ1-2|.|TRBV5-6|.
TGTGCCAGCATCGGAGGGAACTATGGCTACACCTTC
CASIGGNYGYTF
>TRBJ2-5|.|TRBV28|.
TGTGCCAGCAGTCCCCCGAACTGGCAAGAGACCCAGTACTTC
CASSPPNWQETQYF
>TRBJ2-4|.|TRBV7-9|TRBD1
TGTGCCAGCAGCTTAGCTGTGACAGGGAACATTCAGTACTTC
CASSLAVTGNIQYF
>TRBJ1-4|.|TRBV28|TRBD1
TGTGCCAGCAGTTCAGGACAGGGTGGCTGGGCTAATGAAAAACTGTTTTTT
CASSSGQGGWANEKLFF
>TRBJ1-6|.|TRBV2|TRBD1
TGTGCCAGCAGTCCGGACAGGGTTTCCCTCCACTTT
CASSPDRVSLHF
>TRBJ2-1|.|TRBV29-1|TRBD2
TGCAGCGCCGACGGGGGGTATTCCAATGAGCAGTTCTTC
CSADGGYSNEQFF
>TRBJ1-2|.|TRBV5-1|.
TGCGCCAGCAGCTTTGAAGCAGGGTCCCCTAACTATGGCTACACCTTC
CASSFEAGSPNYGYTF
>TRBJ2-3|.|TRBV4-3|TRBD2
TGCGCCAGCAGCCACCTTCCGGAGGGGAGGGGAACAGATACGCAGTATTTT
CASSHLPEGRGTDTQYF
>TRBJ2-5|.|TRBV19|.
TGTGCCAGTAGTATGAGGGGGAAACAAGAGACCCAGTACTTC
CASSMRGKQETQYF
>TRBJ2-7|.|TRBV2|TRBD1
TGTGCCAGCAGTGATCGGACAGGGTATTTCGAGCAGTACTTC
CASSDRTGYFEQYF
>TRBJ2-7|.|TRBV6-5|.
TGTGCCAGCAGTTACTCAACAGGGATCTACGAGCAGTACTTC
CASSYSTGIYEQYF
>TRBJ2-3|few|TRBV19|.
TGTGCCAGTACCCTCTCGGCCCTCCGAACAGGAGATACGCAGTATTTT
CASTLSALRTGDTQYF
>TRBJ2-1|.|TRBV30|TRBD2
TGTGCCTGGAGTGTGGGACTAGCGGGACCCTACAATGAGCAGTTCTTC
CAWSVGLAGPYNEQFF
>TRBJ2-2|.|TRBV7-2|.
TGTGCCAGCAGCTCCCGAGCAGGAGGAACGAACACCGGGGAGCTGTTTTTT
CASSSRAGGTNTGELFF
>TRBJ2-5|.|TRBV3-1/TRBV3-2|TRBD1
TGTGCCAGCAGCCAAGAAAGGGGACAGGGGAAGTACTTC
CASSQERGQGKYF
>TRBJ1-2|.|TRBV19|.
TGTGCCAGTAATATGGGGGGAGAGGGCTACACCTTC
CASNMGGEGYTF
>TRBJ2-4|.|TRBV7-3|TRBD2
TGTGCCAGCAGCTACTCTAGCGGGGGGAACATTCAGTACTTC
CASSYSSGGNIQYF
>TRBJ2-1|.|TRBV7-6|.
TGTGCCAGCAGCTCCCTTGGCGGGGCCTACAATGAGCAGTTCTTC
CASSSLGGAYNEQFF
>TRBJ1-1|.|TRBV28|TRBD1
TGTGGGGGACAGATGAACACTGAAGCTTTCTTT
CGGQMNTEAFF
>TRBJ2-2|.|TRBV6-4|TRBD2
TGTGCCAGCAGTCTCAGCGGGGGGCCCGGGGAGCTGTTTTTT
CASSLSGGPGELFF
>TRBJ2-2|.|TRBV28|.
TGTGCCAGCAGTTTGGCAGCGGGCACCGGGGAGCTGTTTTTT
CASSLAAGTGELFF
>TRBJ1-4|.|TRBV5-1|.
TGCGCCAGCAGCTTGTACCTAGCGACAGTTGGGGAAAAACTGTTTTTT
CASSLYLATVGEKLFF